This TCR beta chain originates from a study of human T cells and chemical hapten exposure. Across the study: How much TCR each sample yielded varied, mostly because pooled library volumes differed slightly. Whole-study findings and limits: Significantly more large CDR3 similarity clusters were formed by expanded TCRs than by controls.

TCRdb redid the calling of the RACE reads with MiXCR, one entry per CDR3 protein. Of tens of thousands of distinct CDR3 sequences detected, around 9.5% appear once; the ten largest clones hold approximately 1.6%. Trimming took 3 bases from V and 2 from J; bases not matched to a gene: 5. Germline V gene lookup returns CDR1 SEHNR and CDR2 FQNEAQ (reference sequence). This CDR3 region has 15 residues. Regarding time point: patch test 2, 6 weeks after DPC sensitization. Indicated treatment: therapeutic diphenylcyclopropenone sensitization with weekly scalp DPC. This clonotype was observed a handful of times. Its matching antigen is unknown.

The chain combines TRBV7-9 with TRBJ2-3; 7 nucleotides align to TRBD2. The sequencing used whole blood, collected in connection with sensitization to the hapten diphenylcyclopropenone (DPC). The receptor comes from a woman aged 45-65 years with alopecia areata. Some clones in this sample may be carry-over from other donors' samples. CDR3 region: CASSFNLADTDTQYF. CDR3 coding DNA: TGTGCCAGCAGCTTCAACCTAGCGGACACAGATACGCAGTATTTT.